Following are 2 T cell receptor beta chains from one sample sequenced in a study of molecular identifiers for immune sequencing clone quantification. TCRdb redid the calling of the PCR reads with MiXCR, one entry per CDR3 protein. The table includes under 650,000 distinct CDR3 sequences, 15% to 20% detected once. Sequenced sample: naive CD8+ T cells from blood, with Jurkat cell RNA spiked in. Subset here: FACS-sorted CD8+CD4-CCR7+CD45RA+ naive T cells. The receptor set was obtained from a human donor in good health. Some libraries in this study had Jurkat cell RNA spiked in.

This clonotype was recorded many times. The J gene is TRBJ2-3, the V gene TRBV9; D is unclear. The CDR3 is made up of 12 amino acids. V was shortened by 7 bases and J by 4 bases, with 10 bases between the two germline ends. From germline, CDR1 is SGDLS and CDR2 YYNGEE. CDR3 sequence: CASSLDSDTQYF. CDR3 nucleotides: TGTGCCAGCTCTCTAGATTCAGATACGCAGTATTTT.

Details on this clonotype: A clone one base away is much larger, so this may be a read error. The chain uses TRBV27 and TRBJ1-4; the match to TRBD1 covers 7 bases. CDR1 and CDR2 from the germline V gene are MNHEY and SMNVEV (reference sequence). The CDR3 is made up of 14 amino acids. The CDR3 nucleotides read TGTGCCAGCAGTTTAACAGGGGTGGGTGAAGAACTGTTTTTT. It specifies CASSLTGVGEELFF.